The following is a T cell receptor (beta chain) sequence with its context. What it binds is unknown. This table comes from immunoSEQ multiplex PCR, and its TCRdb copy is limited to in-frame clones, with some not included. The sample lists about 74,000 clones, approximately 77% occurring once. The data belong to a study of vaccination effects on CD4 cells after COVID-19. On the study more broadly: Prior to sequencing, the ViraFEST assay stimulated PBMC with viral peptide pools, which expanded the antigen-specific CD4+ T cells. Either the mRNA-1273 or the BNT162b2 vaccine was given to participants as two doses. Broader study findings: Healthy vaccine recipients' vaccine-induced clones were almost all SARS-CoV-2 mono-reactive.

The authors isolated CD4+ T cells after more than eight days of culture. Each vaccine recipient was nucleocapsid antibody negative and had no prior SARS-CoV-2 infection. V was pared by 0 bases and J by 2 bases, with 13 bases between. Germline loops: CDR1 SGHRS, CDR2 YFSETQ. This CDR3 comprises 16 residues. The TCR was taken from a human donor who received a COVID-19 vaccine. The sample in question was CD4+ T cells from PBMCs cultured without peptide, obtained before COVID-19 vaccination. This chain links TRBV5-1 with TRBJ2-3; TRBD2 is a possible D gene (6 bases). CDR3 bases: TGCGCCAGCAGCTTGGGGGAGGCGGGGTACACAGATACGCAGTATTTT. Its protein product is CASSLGEAGYTDTQYF.